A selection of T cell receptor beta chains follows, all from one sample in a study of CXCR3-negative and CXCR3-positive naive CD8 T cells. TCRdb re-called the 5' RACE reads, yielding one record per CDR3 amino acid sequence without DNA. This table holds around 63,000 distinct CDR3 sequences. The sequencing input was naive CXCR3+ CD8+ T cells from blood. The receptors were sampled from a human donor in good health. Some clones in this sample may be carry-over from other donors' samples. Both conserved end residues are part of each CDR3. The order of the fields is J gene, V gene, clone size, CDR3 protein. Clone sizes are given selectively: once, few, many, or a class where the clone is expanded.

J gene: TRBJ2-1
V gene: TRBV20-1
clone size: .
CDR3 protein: CSARGLSNSHSYNEQLF

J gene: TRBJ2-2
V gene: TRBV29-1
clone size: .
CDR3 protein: CSVVSPQVTGELFF

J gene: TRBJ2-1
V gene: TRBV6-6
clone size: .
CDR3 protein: CASRVGDNEQFF

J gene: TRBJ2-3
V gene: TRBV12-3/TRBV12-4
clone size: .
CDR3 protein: CASSLQRLGDTQYF

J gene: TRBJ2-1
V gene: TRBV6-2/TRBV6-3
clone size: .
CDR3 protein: CASSFTRDRDLYSYNEQFF

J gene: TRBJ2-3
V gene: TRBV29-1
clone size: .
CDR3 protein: CSVDKRGALGTDTQYF

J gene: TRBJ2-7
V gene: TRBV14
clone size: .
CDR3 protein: CASSQDLGRLDEQYF

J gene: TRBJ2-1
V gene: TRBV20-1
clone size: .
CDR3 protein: CSAIEGFGVYNEQFF

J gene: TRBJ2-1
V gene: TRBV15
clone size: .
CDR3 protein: CATSTGGSYNEQFF

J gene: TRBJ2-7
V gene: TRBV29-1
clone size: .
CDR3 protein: CSVWGGYEQYF

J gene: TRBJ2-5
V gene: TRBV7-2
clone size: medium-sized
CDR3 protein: CASSDSGGKETQYF

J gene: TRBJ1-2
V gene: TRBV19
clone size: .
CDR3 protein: CASSQGANYGYTF

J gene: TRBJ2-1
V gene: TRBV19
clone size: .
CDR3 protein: CASTSKTGAYNEQFF

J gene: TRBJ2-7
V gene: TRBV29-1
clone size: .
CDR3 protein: CSAKGGTGDQQYF

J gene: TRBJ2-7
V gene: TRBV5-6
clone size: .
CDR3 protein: CASTGTPFITYEQYF

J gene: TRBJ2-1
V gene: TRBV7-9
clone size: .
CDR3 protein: CASSPTGTSGSEQFF

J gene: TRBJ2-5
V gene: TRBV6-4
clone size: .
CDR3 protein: CASSGDRVTHQETQYF

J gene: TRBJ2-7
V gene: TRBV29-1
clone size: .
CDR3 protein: CSVETGGTDEQYF

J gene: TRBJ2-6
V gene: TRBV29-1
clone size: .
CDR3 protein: CSVGGGDSFSGANVLTF

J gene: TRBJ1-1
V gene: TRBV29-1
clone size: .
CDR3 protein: CSAGTEGTEAFF

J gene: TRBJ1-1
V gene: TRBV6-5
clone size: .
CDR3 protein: CASAGAGNTEAFF

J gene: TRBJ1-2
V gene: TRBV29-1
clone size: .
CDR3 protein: CSAFGHPRPNGYTF

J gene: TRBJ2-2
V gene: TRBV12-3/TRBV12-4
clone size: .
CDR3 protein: CASSEQGVYTGELFF

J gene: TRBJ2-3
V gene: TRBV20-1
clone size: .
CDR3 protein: CSAFRTKTQYF

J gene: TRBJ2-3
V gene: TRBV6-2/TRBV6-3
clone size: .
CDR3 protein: CASSRTLAGGDTDTQYF

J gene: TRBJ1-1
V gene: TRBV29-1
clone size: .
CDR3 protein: CSVEQALNTEAFF

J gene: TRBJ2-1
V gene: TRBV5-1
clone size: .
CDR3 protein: CASSFGVSPIYNEQFF

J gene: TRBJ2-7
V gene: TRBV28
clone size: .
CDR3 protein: CASSPILRLGVNYEQYF

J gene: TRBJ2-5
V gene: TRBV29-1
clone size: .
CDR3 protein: CSVEEGQGLIETQYF

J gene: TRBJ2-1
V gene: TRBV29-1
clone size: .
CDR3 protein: CSVDDPWLREIDEQFF

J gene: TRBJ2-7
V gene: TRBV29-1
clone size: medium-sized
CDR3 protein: CSVEGGYEQYF

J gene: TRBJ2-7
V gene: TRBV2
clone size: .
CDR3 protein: CASSEYDSYEQYF

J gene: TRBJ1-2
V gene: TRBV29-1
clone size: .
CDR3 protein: CSGQDRPYGYTF

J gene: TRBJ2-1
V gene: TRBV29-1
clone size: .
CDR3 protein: CSHEGLFSDEQFF

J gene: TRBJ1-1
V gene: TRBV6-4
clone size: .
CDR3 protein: CASRPASANTEAFF

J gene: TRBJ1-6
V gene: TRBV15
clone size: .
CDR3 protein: CATSRDPARSSYNSPLHF

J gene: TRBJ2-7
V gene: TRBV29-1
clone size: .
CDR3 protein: CSVLGQGRYEQYF

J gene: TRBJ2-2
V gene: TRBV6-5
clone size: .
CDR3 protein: CASSYSAGELFF

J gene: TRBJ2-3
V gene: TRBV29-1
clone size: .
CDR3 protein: CSVEFPNADTQYF

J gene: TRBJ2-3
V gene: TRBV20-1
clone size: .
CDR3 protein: CSAIPSAGGRSDTQYF

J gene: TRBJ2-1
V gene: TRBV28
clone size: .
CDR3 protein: CASSSPRETYNEQFF

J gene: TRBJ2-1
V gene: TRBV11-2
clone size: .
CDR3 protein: CASSRTGTNSYNEQFF

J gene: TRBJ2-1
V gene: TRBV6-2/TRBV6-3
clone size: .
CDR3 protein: CASSHDSRGVTIF

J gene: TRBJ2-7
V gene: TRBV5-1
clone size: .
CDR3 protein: CASSLHPQVYEQYF

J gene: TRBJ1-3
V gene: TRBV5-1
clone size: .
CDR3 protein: CASSLDWSSGNTIYF

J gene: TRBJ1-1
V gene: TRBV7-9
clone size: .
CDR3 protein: CASCSLVGQGTEAFF

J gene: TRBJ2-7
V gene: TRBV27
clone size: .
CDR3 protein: CASSFSRDQPSYEQYF